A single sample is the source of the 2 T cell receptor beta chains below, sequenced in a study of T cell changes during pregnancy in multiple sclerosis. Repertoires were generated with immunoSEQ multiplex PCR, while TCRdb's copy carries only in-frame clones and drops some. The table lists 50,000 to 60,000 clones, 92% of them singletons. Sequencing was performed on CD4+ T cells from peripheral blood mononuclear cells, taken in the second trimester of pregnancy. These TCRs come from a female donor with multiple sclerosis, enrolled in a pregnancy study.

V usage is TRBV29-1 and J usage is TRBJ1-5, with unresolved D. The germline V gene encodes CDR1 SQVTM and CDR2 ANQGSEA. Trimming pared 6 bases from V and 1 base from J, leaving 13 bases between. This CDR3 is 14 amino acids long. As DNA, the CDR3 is TGCAGCGTCGCGGAAGGCCTCAGCAATCAGCCCCAGCATTTT. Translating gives CSVAEGLSNQPQHF.

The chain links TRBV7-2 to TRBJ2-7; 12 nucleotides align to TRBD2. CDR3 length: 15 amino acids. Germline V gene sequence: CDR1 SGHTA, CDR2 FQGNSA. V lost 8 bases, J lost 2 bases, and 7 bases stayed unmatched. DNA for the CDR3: TGTGCCAGCGTGCTTCGACTAGCGGGAGCCTACGAGCAGTACTTC. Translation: CASVLRLAGAYEQYF.